This T cell receptor (beta chain) was identified during a study of blood T cell repertoires in COVID-19. Germline V gene lookup returns CDR1 SGHDN and CDR2 FVKESK. V lost 4 bases and J lost 0; bases outside the gene matches: 7. CDR3 length: 16 residues. TCRdb's copy holds only in-frame clones and misses some; the assay was immunoSEQ multiplex PCR. This sample has some 200,000 clones, with about nine tenths found just once. The sample taken for sequencing was peripheral blood. The chain combines TRBV14 with TRBJ2-5; 8 nucleotides match TRBD2. This clonotype was obtained from a man aged 50-60 years with acute or convalescent COVID-19. In DNA, the CDR3 is TGTGCCAGCAGCCCAACCGGGGGGGCTCACCAAGAGACCCAGTACTTC. This codes for CASSPTGGAHQETQYF.